This T cell receptor beta chain was captured by sequencing in a study of shared clonotypes between healthy human individuals. In the study overall: Plates per donor: three CD4 naive, three CD4 memory, two CD8 naive, one CD8 memory. General observations from the study: Genetic and exposure-history diversity was limited by the few donors.

Of note for this clone: Its antigen is unidentified.

Several immunoSEQ plates received, in even portions, the genomic DNA of each subset. Libraries were prepared by immunoSEQ multiplex PCR; TCRdb keeps only in-frame clonotypes and omits some of them. Of 1,400,000 or so clones listed, approximately 98.5% are singletons. The CDR3 has 17 amino acids. The germline V gene encodes CDR1 LGHNA and CDR2 YSLEER. Trimming cost V 0 bases and J 0 bases; bases outside gene matches: 5. The sequenced sample was naive CD4+ T cells sorted from blood. Subset given: CD45RA+ positively selected. This TCR was recovered from a man aged 25-40 years in good health. J is TRBJ2-1 and V is TRBV4-3; 7 nucleotides match TRBD2. The CDR3 reads CASSQDGGGSSYNEQFF. CDR3 nucleotide sequence: TGCGCCAGCAGCCAAGATGGAGGCGGGAGCTCCTACAATGAGCAGTTCTTC.